The rows below give T cell receptor beta chains drawn from one sample of a study of OX40 agonist ivuxolimab in advanced cancers. This table comes from immunoSEQ multiplex PCR, and its TCRdb copy is limited to in-frame clones, with some not included. The profile shows around 82,000 clones, 88% of them singletons. Sequenced here: CD4+ or CD8+ T cells sorted from blood, sampled in a trial of the OX40 agonist ivuxolimab. These receptors were collected from an adult with an advanced solid tumor such as melanoma, head and neck, liver or kidney cancer. The CDR3 runs from the conserved cysteine through the conserved F or W. D genes are given only for firm matches. Rows give clone size only sometimes, using once, few, many, or a class for an expanded clone.

-,-,TRBJ2-5,TRBV5-1,CASSLLGGQETQYF,TGCGCCAGCAGCTTGTTGGGGGGCCAAGAGACCCAGTACTTC
-,-,TRBJ2-5,TRBV2,CASGLAPETQYF,TGTGCCAGCGGGCTAGCTCCAGAGACCCAGTACTTC
-,-,TRBJ1-2,TRBV29-1,CSDSGAGEGYTF,TGCAGCGACTCCGGGGCCGGAGAGGGCTACACCTTC
-,-,TRBJ2-2,TRBV9,CASSPHHTGMGNTGELFF,TGTGCCAGCAGCCCCCACCATACAGGGATGGGGAATACCGGGGAGCTGTTTTTT
TRBD2,-,TRBJ2-7,TRBV7-2,CASSLVSREPRYEQYF,TGTGCCAGCAGCTTAGTCTCGCGGGAGCCCCGCTACGAGCAGTACTTC
-,-,TRBJ1-1,TRBV30,CAWSNWGAAFF,TGTGCCTGGAGTAACTGGGGGGCGGCTTTCTTT
TRBD1,few,TRBJ1-2,TRBV7-2,CASSLGDRGGYTF,TGTGCCAGCAGCTTAGGGGACAGAGGTGGCTACACCTTC
-,-,TRBJ1-1,TRBV19,CASSIDLGRSNTEAFF,TGTGCCAGTAGTATAGATCTTGGGCGGTCGAACACTGAAGCTTTCTTT
-,-,TRBJ2-1,TRBV7-3,CASSSGSGTRQFF,TGTGCCAGCAGCTCCGGTAGCGGCACGCGGCAGTTCTTC
TRBD2,-,TRBJ2-7,TRBV27,CASSLSRLAGAEQYF,TGTGCCAGCAGTTTATCGAGACTAGCGGGAGCCGAGCAGTACTTC